The clone carrying this T cell receptor beta chain was counted between two and nine times. Transcripts of RNA were the source for amplifying TCR beta CDR3 regions. HTBI primers primed a first-round RT-PCR, and a second-round multiplex PCR followed. One entry per CDR3 protein, called by TCRdb with MiXCR from the multiplex PCR reads. The table records hundreds of thousands of distinct CDR3 sequences, about 24% of them present only once. Germline V gene data show CDR1 as LGHNA and CDR2 as YNFKEQ. The CDR3 loop spans 12 amino acids. With 0 bases removed from V and 6 bases from J, the gap between germline ends came to 3 bases. Researchers classed hyperthyroidism as stable given no ophthalmopathy within 18 months of follow-up. Hyperthyroidism in these 18- to 65-year-old patients was newly diagnosed, lasting under 2 months. Excluded: other autoimmune disease, uncontrolled infection, pregnancy or lactation. Clinicians made diagnoses from clinical symptoms, serum thyroxine, TRAb, thyroid ultrasound and orbital computed tomography.

This sample was taken from a study of Graves' ophthalmopathy and Graves' hyperthyroidism. The chain has TRBV4-2 and TRBJ1-5, with D uncertain. This TCR came from a woman between 18 and 30 years old with stable Graves' hyperthyroidism. Some clones in this sample may be carry-over from other donors' samples. The material sequenced was peripheral blood. The CDR3 loop reads CASSQDTQPQHF. In nucleotides, the CDR3 is TGTGCCAGCAGCCAAGACACTCAGCCCCAGCATTTT.